These 8 T cell receptor beta chains share one sample of origin, sequenced in a study of blood T cell repertoires in COVID-19. This table comes from immunoSEQ multiplex PCR, and its TCRdb copy is limited to in-frame clones, with some not included. The sample lists about 340,000 clones, around nine tenths occurring once. The specimen was peripheral blood. Source of these receptors: a woman between 55 and 75 years old with COVID-19, enrolled during active disease.

The chain joins TRBV7-3 to TRBJ1-1; 10 bases align to TRBD1. The length of the CDR3 is 17 residues. In germline, CDR1 is SGHTA, CDR2 FQGTGA. With 4 bases clipped from V and 5 bases from J, the junction kept 13 bases outside the gene matches. The CDR3 loop reads CASSYRVLGQGETEAFF. CDR3 nucleotide sequence: TGTGCCAGCAGCTACAGGGTCCTCGGACAGGGGGAAACTGAAGCTTTCTTT.

This rearrangement joins TRBV7-2 to TRBJ2-7, with D perhaps matching TRBD1 (6 bases). The CDR3 runs to 16 residues. Trimming removed 2 bases at V and 0 bases at J, with 14 bases between. Germline V CDR1 and CDR2: SGHTA, FQGNSA. CDR3 region: CASSLIFRGPSYEQYF. In DNA, the CDR3 is TGTGCCAGCAGCTTAATTTTCAGGGGACCCTCCTACGAGCAGTACTTC.

This clone was observed a handful of times. The CDR3 DNA reads TGTGCCAGCACCCTTCGGCGGTCTGGGGCCAACGTCCTGACTTTC. Its protein product is CASTLRRSGANVLTF. This chain links TRBV6-5 with TRBJ2-6; D is uncertain. V gave up 7 bases and J gave up 1 base, with 11 bases separating them. Germline V lookup: CDR1 MNHEY, CDR2 SVGAGI. The CDR3 consists of 15 residues.

Comments on this clone: The sample contains more than one DNA sequence encoding this CDR3. The chain employs TRBV4-3 and TRBJ1-2, with a weak D call TRBD1 (5 bases). Deletions cut 0 bases from V and 3 bases from J, with 14 bases between. The CDR3 loop spans 16 amino acids. CDR1 and CDR2 from the germline V gene are LGHNA and YSLEER. CDR3 coding DNA: TGCGCCAGCAGCCAAGATCGAACAGGCCCCTACTATGGCTACACCTTC. Encoded protein: CASSQDRTGPYYGYTF.

CDR3 sequence: CASRGQGSHEQYF. DNA for the CDR3: TGTGCCAGTAGGGGACAGGGATCCCACGAGCAGTACTTC. V and J are TRBV19 and TRBJ2-7; 9 bases are shared with TRBD1. V was pared by 6 bases and J by 5 bases, with 5 bases of the junction left unmatched. The CDR3 consists of 13 residues. CDR1 and CDR2 (germline): LNHDA, SQIVND (reference sequence).

V is TRBV11-2 and J is TRBJ2-5, with a possible D match to TRBD1 (5 bases). Trimming removed 5 bases from V and 1 base from J, with 11 bases in between. The CDR3 loop spans 14 amino acids. Per germline, CDR1 SGHAT and CDR2 FQNNGV. The CDR3 sequence is CASSPRQLQETQYF. The CDR3 nucleotides read TGTGCCAGCAGCCCCCGACAGCTCCAAGAGACCCAGTACTTC. The full variable domain, completed using reference TRBV11-2 and TRBJ2-5, is EAGVAQSPRYKIIEKRQSVAFWCNPISGHATLYWYQQILGQGPKLLIQFQNNGVVDDSQLPKDRFSAERLKGVDSTLKIQPAKLEDSAVYLCASSPRQLQETQYFGPGTRLLVL.

The chain couples TRBV7-8 to TRBJ2-7, with 10 positions matching TRBD2. The CDR3 is 14 residues long. V gave up 2 bases and J gave up 2 bases; unmatched junction bases: 0. Germline V CDR1 and CDR2: SGHVS, FQNEAQ. The CDR3 protein is CASSLSGGAYEQYF. The CDR3, as DNA: TGTGCCAGCAGCTTAAGCGGGGGGGCCTACGAGCAGTACTTC.

The chain couples TRBV12-3 or TRBV12-4 to TRBJ1-1; tentatively, D is TRBD1 (6 bases). The CDR3 covers 13 residues. Trimming removed 0 bases at V and 7 bases at J, with 9 bases between. The CDR3 region has the DNA TGTGCCAGCAGTTTAGCTCAAGGGGGTGAAGCTTTCTTT. Translating gives CASSLAQGGEAFF.